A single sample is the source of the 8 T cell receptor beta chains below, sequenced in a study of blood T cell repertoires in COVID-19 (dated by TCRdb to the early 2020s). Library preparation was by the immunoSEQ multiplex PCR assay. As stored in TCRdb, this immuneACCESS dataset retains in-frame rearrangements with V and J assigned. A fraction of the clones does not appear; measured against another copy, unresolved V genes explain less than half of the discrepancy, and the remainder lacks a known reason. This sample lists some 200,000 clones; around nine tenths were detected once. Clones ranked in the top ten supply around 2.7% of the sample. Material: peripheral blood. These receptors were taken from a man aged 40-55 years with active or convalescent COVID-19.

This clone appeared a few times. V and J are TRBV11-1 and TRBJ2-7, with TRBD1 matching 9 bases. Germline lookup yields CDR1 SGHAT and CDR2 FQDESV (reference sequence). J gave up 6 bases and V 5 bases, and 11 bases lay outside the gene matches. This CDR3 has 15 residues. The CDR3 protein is CASSLTGTGTSEQYF. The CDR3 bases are TGTGCCAGCAGCCTAACCGGGACAGGGACCAGCGAGCAGTACTTC.

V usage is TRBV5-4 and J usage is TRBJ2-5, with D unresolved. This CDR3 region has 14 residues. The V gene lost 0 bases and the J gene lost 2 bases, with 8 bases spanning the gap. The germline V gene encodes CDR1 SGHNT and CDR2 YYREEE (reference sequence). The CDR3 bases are TGTGCCAGCAGCTTGGGGCATGATCAAGAGACCCAGTACTTC. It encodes CASSLGHDQETQYF.

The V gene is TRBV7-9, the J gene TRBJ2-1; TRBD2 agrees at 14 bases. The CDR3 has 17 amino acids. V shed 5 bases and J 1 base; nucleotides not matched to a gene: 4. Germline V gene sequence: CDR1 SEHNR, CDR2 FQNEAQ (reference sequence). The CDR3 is CASSQRTSGGSYNEQFF. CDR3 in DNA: TGTGCCAGCAGCCAACGGACTAGCGGGGGGTCCTACAATGAGCAGTTCTTC. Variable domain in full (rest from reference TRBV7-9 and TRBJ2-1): DTGVSQNPRHKITKRGQNVTFRCDPISEHNRLYWYRQTLGQGPEFLTYFQNEAQLEKSRLLSDRFSAERPKGSFSTLEIQRTEQGDSAMYLCASSQRTSGGSYNEQFFGPGTRLTVL.

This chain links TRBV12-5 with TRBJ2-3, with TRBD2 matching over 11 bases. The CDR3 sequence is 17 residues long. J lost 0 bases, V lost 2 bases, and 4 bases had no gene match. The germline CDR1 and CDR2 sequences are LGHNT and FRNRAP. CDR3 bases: TGTGCTAGTGGTTTGTGGCTAGCGGGGGGAAGCACAGATACGCAGTATTTT. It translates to CASGLWLAGGSTDTQYF.

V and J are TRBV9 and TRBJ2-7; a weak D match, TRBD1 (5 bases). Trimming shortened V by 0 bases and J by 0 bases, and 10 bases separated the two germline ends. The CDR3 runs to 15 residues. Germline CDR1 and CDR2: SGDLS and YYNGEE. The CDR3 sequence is CASSVGQTRSYEQYF. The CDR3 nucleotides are TGTGCCAGCAGCGTAGGACAGACACGCTCCTACGAGCAGTACTTC.

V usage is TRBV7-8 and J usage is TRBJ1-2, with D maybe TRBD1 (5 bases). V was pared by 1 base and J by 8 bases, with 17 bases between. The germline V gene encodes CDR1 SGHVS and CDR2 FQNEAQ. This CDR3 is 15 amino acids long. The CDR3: CASSLVLWDSRGYTF. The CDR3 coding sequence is TGTGCCAGCAGCTTAGTTCTTTGGGACTCCAGGGGCTACACCTTC.

The CDR3: CASSQEVAGLETQYF. The CDR3 DNA is TGTGCCAGCAGCCAAGAAGTAGCTGGGTTGGAGACCCAGTACTTC. The rearrangement joins TRBV3-1 (or the pseudogene TRBV3-2) to TRBJ2-5; no reliable D call. CDR3 length equals 15 residues. Looked up from germline, CDR1 is LGHDT and CDR2 is YNNKEL (reference sequence). The V end was cut by 0 bases, the J end by 5 bases, with 13 bases between.

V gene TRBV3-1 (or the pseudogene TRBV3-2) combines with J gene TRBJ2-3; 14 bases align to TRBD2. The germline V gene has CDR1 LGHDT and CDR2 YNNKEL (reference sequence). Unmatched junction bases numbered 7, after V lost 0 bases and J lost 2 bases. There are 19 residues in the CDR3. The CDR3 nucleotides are TGTGCCAGCAGCCAAGATCAGGGGACTAGCGGGGGAGTCACAGATACGCAGTATTTT. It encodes CASSQDQGTSGGVTDTQYF.